This T cell receptor beta chain was sequenced for a study of radiation and T cells in renal cell carcinoma (dated by TCRdb to the early 2020s). Regarding the research as a whole: The samples were obtained from a clinical trial, where primary renal cell carcinomas were treated with 15 Gy stereotactic body radiation therapy and then removed by nephrectomy 4 weeks afterward. TCR beta sequencing covered approximately 50 samples in total, comprising approximately 26 tumors and around 27 peripheral blood samples. Across all 53 samples, under 4,500,000 unique CDR3 nucleotide sequences, encoding 2,658,974 unique CDR3 amino acid sequences, were identified.

Broader findings and caveats from the paper: In blood, the top tumor clonotypes increased between baseline and 2 weeks post-radiation and then shrank by 4 weeks, which suggests that tumor-resident clones expanded only transiently. Effects of radiation dose or scheduling on the TCR repertoire could not be addressed with the single-armed trial design. Tracking of blood repertoire dynamics stopped at roughly 4 weeks after treatment, with no follow-up past that point. No pretreatment tumor biopsies were available, so the baseline intratumoral presence of clonotypes could not be determined.

Based on the germline V gene (reference sequence), the CDR1 and CDR2 sequences are MNHEY and SMNVEV. After removal of 7 bases from V and 3 bases from J, the junction retains 11 bases not matched to a gene. Including the terminal cysteine and phenylalanine, the CDR3 comprises 16 residues. The retained sequence is limited to the CDR3, 48 bases, with the frame set at the first base. With respect to this clone: The specificity of this receptor is unknown. Base quality data are lacking; no much larger clone is found one base away.

In light of the paper, this sample's time point label describes: baseline pretreatment blood. The treatment or condition label of this sample denotes: 15 Gy SBRT to primary tumor, nephrectomy 4 weeks later. To follow tumor-enriched clonotypes, serial peripheral blood was collected from radiation-treated patients at baseline and at 2 weeks and 4 weeks after SBRT. Every patient's renal cell carcinoma showed clear cell pathology. The QIAamp DNA Blood Mini Kit (Qiagen) was used to prepare genomic DNA for TCR sequencing. The analyses included just those samples that passed every quality control check. TCR beta libraries were generated from genomic DNA with the immunoSEQ kit, following the manufacturer's recommendations. To prepare libraries, a first multiplex PCR with proprietary primers was run, followed by a second PCR that added unique barcodes, and a bead cleanup was done after each round. A kit-provided positive control reaction and a negative control reaction were included in every sample batch. The final libraries underwent checking on an Agilent 4200 TapeStation D1000 ScreenTape, volumetric pooling, and quantification by qPCR. Sequencing was performed on an Illumina NextSeq500 with a MidOutput 150-cycle cartridge, and 156 Read1 and 15 Index1 cycles were run with kit custom primers. The pooled library was loaded at about 1 pM, with a roughly 20% PhiX control spiked in. The study's processing was this. Vendor-processed data were analyzed in R, with a clonotype defined as all T cells sharing the same CDR3 nucleotide sequence. For clone abundance analyses, frequencies were normalized to the 10,000 most abundant clones in each sample. Public T cell clones, which averaged fewer than five per sample, were excluded before analysis. An abundance difference of at least 32-fold between compartments was the criterion for calling clonotypes tumor-enriched or baseline blood-enriched. A beta-binomial differential abundance model was used to identify clonotypes that were expanded or contracted between blood time points. Similarity between tumor and blood repertoires was quantified using the Baroni-Urbani and Buser coefficient, and groups were compared with two-tailed Wilcoxon tests in R. TCRdb retrieved this table from immuneACCESS and kept in-frame rearrangements only. Not all clones are present; in checked studies, unresolved V genes account for under half, and no reason is known for the remainder. D and trimming come from the DNA, and the V and J calls and clone size come from that table. The sample records approximately 94,000 clones, approximately 80% of which are singletons. The ten largest clones capture around 6.3% of the sample.

The chain joins TRBV27 to TRBJ2-4; 8 bases in the junction line up with TRBD1. This clonotype was obtained from a man aged 55 to 69 with renal cell carcinoma. This sample comprised blood, obtained from a patient whose treatment included radiotherapy and nephrectomy. The DNA reads TGTGCCAGCAACACTTCGACAGGGGCTATCAAAAACATTCAGTACTTC. Translated, this gives CASNTSTGAIKNIQYF.